One sample yielded the 9 T cell receptor beta chains listed below, sequenced in a study of human T cells and chemical hapten exposure. TCRdb reanalysed the RACE reads using MiXCR and keeps one entry per CDR3 protein. The data show approximately 69,000 distinct CDR3 sequences, with 10% seen just once and 6.8% held by the top ten. Time point given: patch test 2, 6 weeks after DPC sensitization. Treatment defined: therapeutic diphenylcyclopropenone sensitization with weekly scalp DPC. Sample: whole blood, taken in connection with sensitization to the hapten diphenylcyclopropenone (DPC). These receptors all stem from a woman aged 50 to 60 with alopecia areata. Some clones in this sample may be carry-over from other donors' samples.

In this sample, this clonotype turned up a few times. This chain links TRBV25-1 with TRBJ1-1; no clear D. Per the germline V gene, CDR1 is MGHDK and CDR2 is SYGVNS. This CDR3 is 14 amino acids long. Trimming shortened V by 3 bases and J by 4 bases, and 12 bases separated the two germline ends. DNA of the CDR3: TGTGCCAGCAGTGAGCAAGGACTTGGCACTGAAGCTTTCTTT. Its protein is CASSEQGLGTEAFF.

There are a few counts of this clonotype. The V and J genes are TRBV20-1 and TRBJ2-3, with a possible D match to TRBD2 (5 bases). The CDR3 totals 17 residues. The germline gives CDR1 DFQATT, CDR2 SNEGSKA (reference sequence). Trimming shortened V by 0 bases and J by 0 bases, and 16 bases separated the two germline ends. CDR3 in DNA: TGCAGTGCTAGAGAACCTTCGACTACCGCTAGCACAGATACGCAGTATTTT. Translation gives CSAREPSTTASTDTQYF.

This clonotype was observed at least ten times. The CDR3 region is CASSQTGSEQYF. DNA for the CDR3: TGTGCCAGCAGTCAGACAGGGTCCGAGCAGTACTTC. The V and J genes are TRBV12-3 or TRBV12-4 and TRBJ2-7, with 7 bases lining up with TRBD1. J lost 6 bases, V lost 5 bases, and 4 bases had no gene match. The CDR3 has 12 residues.

The CDR3: CASSLATGEQYF. The CDR3 nucleotides are TGTGCCAGCAGCTTGGCAACGGGGGAGCAGTACTTC. The chain combines TRBV7-9 with TRBJ2-7; TRBD2 is a possible D gene (5 bases). There are 12 residues in the CDR3. The V and J ends lost 3 bases and 7 bases respectively, with 10 bases between them. From germline, CDR1 is SEHNR and CDR2 FQNEAQ (reference sequence).

The sample holds many counts of this clonotype. The rearrangement links TRBV7-9 to TRBJ2-5, with D possibly matching TRBD1 (5 bases). Germline loops: CDR1 SEHNR, CDR2 FQNEAQ (reference sequence). This CDR3 contains 13 residues. Trimming removed 7 bases from V and 2 bases from J, with 11 bases in between. The CDR3 sequence is CASTKWTQETQYF. CDR3 in DNA: TGTGCCAGCACCAAATGGACACAAGAGACCCAGTACTTC.

Many counts were recorded for this clonotype. The rearrangement uses TRBV7-9 and TRBJ2-1, with 13 bases identical to TRBD2. The CDR3 is 15 amino acids. CDR1 and CDR2 (germline): SEHNR, FQNEAQ (reference sequence). V dropped 4 bases and J dropped 7; count of bases not matched to a gene: 4. CDR3 residues: CASSSGTSGKNEQFF. The DNA for the CDR3 is TGTGCCAGCAGCTCCGGGACTAGCGGGAAAAATGAGCAGTTCTTC.

This clonotype occurred many times. The chain recombines TRBV7-9 with TRBJ2-5, with D unresolved. Looked up from germline, CDR1 is SEHNR and CDR2 is FQNEAQ (reference sequence). The CDR3 runs 13 residues. V was shortened by 1 base and J by 4 bases, with 7 bases between the two germline ends. DNA for the CDR3: TGTGCCAGCAGCTTAGACTCCTCAGAGACCCAGTACTTC. It codes for CASSLDSSETQYF.

Only one count was recorded for this clonotype. The chain combines TRBV20-1 with TRBJ1-1; D call uncertain. V was clipped by 4 bases and J by 3 bases, with 12 bases between them. Germline lookup yields CDR1 DFQATT and CDR2 SNEGSKA (reference sequence). This CDR3 spans 13 amino acids. DNA for the CDR3: TGCAGTGCTAAGGGTTTCGGTGACACTGAAGCTTTCTTT. Translating it yields CSAKGFGDTEAFF.

This clonotype was seen a handful of times. CDR3 in amino acids: CASSPRTWGASSGANVLTF. The CDR3 nucleotides read TGTGCCAGCAGCCCTAGGACCTGGGGCGCGAGCTCTGGGGCCAACGTCCTGACTTTC. The rearrangement links TRBV7-9 to TRBJ2-6, with D perhaps matching TRBD1 (5 bases). This CDR3 is 19 amino acids long. The germline gives CDR1 SEHNR, CDR2 FQNEAQ (reference sequence). V was cut by 5 bases and J by 0 bases, with 20 bases left in between.